One T cell receptor (beta chain) is described in this entry. Its specific antigen is unknown. The record has no base qualities; no much larger clone is one base away. The germline V gene gives CDR1 as MNHEY and CDR2 as SVGAGI. The CDR3 contains 14 residues, cysteine and phenylalanine counted. Only the CDR3 portion is preserved as DNA: 42 bases, with reading frame beginning at the first base. V is reduced by 5 bases and J by 3 bases, leaving a spacing of 12 bases between them. This sample was taken from a study of blood T cell repertoires in COVID-19 (TCRdb year 2020). About the full investigation: Samples from collaborators originated in the United States, Italy and Spain and spanned both the acute and convalescent phases of COVID-19. The prospective study material was composed of cDNA or gDNA derived from T cells, B-cell-depleted T cells, or PBMCs. Subjects who had been exposed to COVID-19, were actively infected with it, or had recovered from it provided the deeply sampled blood TCRbeta repertoires that made up the dataset. The repertoires were released in a freely available public database intended as a resource for research on the immune response to SARS-CoV-2. Samples were obtained from the ongoing ImmuneRACE study (first 160 participants) and from about 1,300 subjects provided by 6 global collaborators. Sample metadata almost always included a de-identified subject ID, COVID-19 status, age in years and sex. Where HLA class I and class II types were available, the types were taken from metadata supplied by the sample provider, not from assay-based typing.

Summary of the overall study and its limitations: Clinical and demographic metadata were provided uncurated, with the amount varying by source and participant.

TCRbeta CDR3 regions were amplified from genomic DNA by means of the immunoSEQ Assay, a bias-controlled multiplex PCR. Under the source paper's analysis protocol: The number of nucleated cells in each sample was estimated by amplification of reference gene primers within the assay. To quantify the absolute abundance of each unique TCRbeta CDR3 rearrangement, sequence reads were collapsed and filtered. For each sample, productive Simpson clonality was calculated as the square root of Simpson's diversity index over productive rearrangements. TCRdb mirrors the immuneACCESS table, restricted to in-frame sequences. Some clones are absent from its copies; in checked studies, under half trace to an unresolved V gene, and the reason for the others is unknown. V, J and clone size derive from that table, while D and trimming were established from the DNA sequence. This sample is represented by more than 350,000 clones; approximately 90% of them were singletons. Around 1.5% of the sample comes from the top ten.

Participants in the prospective study were aged about 18 to 100 years, lived in 20 to 25 United States geographic areas, and enrolled through a virtual design. Cohort assignment in the prospective study relied on participant-reported clinical history from a screening survey and a study questionnaire. A participant counted as exposed if, within 2 weeks of entering the study, that participant had been in contact with someone who had a PCR-confirmed or clinician-diagnosed COVID-19 case. In the prospective study, mobile phlebotomists collected whole blood, serum and a nasopharyngeal or oropharyngeal swab from each participant. Additional blood draws and questionnaires over a 2-month period could optionally be provided by prospective study participants. Before DNA extraction, blood samples from the prospective study were shipped at room temperature or frozen.

The origin of this receptor is a woman aged 18-30 years who had been exposed to COVID-19. The V and J genes are TRBV6-5 and TRBJ2-3, with no confidently assigned D gene. The specimen sequenced was PBMCs or T cells enriched from blood (not recorded which). The CDR3 has the sequence CASSQRFGTDTQYF. The nucleotide sequence reads as follows: TGTGCCAGCAGTCAGCGATTCGGGACAGATACGCAGTATTTT.